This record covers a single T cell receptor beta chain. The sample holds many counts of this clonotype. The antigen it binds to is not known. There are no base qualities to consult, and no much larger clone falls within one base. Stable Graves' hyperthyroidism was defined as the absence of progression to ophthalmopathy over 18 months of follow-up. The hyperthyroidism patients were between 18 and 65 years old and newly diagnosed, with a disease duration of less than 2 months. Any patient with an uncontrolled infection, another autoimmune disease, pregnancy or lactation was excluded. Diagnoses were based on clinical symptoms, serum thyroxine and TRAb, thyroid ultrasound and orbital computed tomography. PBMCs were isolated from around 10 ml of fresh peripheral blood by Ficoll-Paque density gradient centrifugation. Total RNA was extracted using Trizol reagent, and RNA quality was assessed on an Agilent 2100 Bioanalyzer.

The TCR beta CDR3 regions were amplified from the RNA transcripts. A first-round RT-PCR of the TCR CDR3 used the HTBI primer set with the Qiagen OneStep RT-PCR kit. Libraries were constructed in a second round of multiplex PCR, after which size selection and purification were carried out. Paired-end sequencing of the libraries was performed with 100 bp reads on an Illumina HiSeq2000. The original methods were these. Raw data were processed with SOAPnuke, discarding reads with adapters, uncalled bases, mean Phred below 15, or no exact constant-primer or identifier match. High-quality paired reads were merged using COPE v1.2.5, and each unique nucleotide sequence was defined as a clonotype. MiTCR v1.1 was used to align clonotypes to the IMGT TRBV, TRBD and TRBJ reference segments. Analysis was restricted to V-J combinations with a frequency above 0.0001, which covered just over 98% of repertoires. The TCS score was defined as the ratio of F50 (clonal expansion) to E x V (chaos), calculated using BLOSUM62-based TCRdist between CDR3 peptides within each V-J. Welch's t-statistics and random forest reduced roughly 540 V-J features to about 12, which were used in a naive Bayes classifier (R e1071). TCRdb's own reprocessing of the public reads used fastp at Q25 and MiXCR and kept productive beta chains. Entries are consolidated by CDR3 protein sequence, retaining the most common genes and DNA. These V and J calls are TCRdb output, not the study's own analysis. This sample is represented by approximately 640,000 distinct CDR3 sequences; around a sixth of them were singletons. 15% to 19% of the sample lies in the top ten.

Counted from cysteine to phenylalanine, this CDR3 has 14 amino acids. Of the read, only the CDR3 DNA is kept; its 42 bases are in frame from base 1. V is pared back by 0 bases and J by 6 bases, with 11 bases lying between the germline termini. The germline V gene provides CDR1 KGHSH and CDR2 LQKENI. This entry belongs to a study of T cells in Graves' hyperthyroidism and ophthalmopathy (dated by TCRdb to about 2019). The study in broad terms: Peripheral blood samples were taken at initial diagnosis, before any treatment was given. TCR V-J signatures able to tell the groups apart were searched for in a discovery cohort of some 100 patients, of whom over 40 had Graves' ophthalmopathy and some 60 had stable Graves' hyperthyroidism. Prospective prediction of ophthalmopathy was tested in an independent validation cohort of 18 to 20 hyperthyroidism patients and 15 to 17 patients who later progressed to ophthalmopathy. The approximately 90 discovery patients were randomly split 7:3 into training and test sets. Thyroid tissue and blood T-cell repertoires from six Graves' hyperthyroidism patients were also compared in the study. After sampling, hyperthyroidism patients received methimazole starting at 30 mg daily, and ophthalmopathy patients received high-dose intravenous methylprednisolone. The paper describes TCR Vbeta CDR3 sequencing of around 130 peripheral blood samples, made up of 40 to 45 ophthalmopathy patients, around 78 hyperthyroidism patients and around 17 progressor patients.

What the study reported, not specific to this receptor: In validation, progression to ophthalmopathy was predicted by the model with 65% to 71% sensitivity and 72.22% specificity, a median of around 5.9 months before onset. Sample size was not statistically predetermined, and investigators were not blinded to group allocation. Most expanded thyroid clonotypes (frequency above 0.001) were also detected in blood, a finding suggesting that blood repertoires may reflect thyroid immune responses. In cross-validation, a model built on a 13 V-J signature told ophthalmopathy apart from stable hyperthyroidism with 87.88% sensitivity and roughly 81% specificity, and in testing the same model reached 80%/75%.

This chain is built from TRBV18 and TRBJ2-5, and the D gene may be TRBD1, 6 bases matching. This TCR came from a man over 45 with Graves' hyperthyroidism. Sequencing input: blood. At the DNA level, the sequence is TGTGCCAGCTCACCACCACCACAGGGCCAGACCCAGTACTTC. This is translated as CASSPPPQGQTQYF.